This TCR beta chain was sequenced for a study of T cell responses to AZD1222 COVID-19 vaccine. Study outcomes and limitations: White British ancestry dominated among donors, who included more females, and clonal diversity was possibly underestimated.

The protocol was immunoSEQ multiplex PCR, while the TCRdb copy is restricted to in-frame clones and leaves out a portion. The sample holds some 200,000 clones, around nine tenths seen once. A note on this clone: No antigen is known for it.

CDR3 length: 16 amino acids. This chain joins TRBV21-1 and TRBJ2-5; TRBD2 is the table's D call, not checked against the DNA. TRBV21-1 is a pseudogene segment. This receptor was taken from an adult who received the MenACWY meningococcal vaccine as a control. The sequencing used peripheral blood, collected 28 days after the second dose of the MenACWY control vaccine. In DNA form, the CDR3 reads TGTGCCAGCAGCAAAGAGGCCTCGGGGGAAAGAGAGACCCAGTACTTC. It yields the protein CASSKEASGERETQYF.